The clone carrying this T cell receptor (beta chain) was seen a handful of times. The target antigen is unknown. The sample belongs to a study of identical twins. Findings and limits, study-wide: Out-of-frame TCR alpha sharing in monozygotic twins exceeded recombination model predictions. Shared out-of-frame alpha sequences (those common to twins) showed excess low generation probability. For cord blood, abundant beta clonotypes had fewer insertions, unlike memory repertoires, which showed none. The study found weaker excess twin sharing in beta out-of-frame sequences.

TCRdb recomputed calls from the 5' RACE reads with MiXCR, one row per CDR3 protein. The repertoire includes approximately 1.8 million distinct CDR3 sequences, about 30% of them detected once, and around 0.25% sits in the top ten. There are 15 residues in the CDR3. V lost 6 bases, J lost 6 bases, and 13 bases stayed unmatched. Germline lookup yields CDR1 SGHTA and CDR2 FQGNSA. The chain carries TRBV7-2 and TRBJ1-2, with 7 bases lining up with TRBD1. Sequenced input: cord blood. This TCR was sampled from a newborn girl in good health. The CDR3 nucleotides read TGTGCCAGCAGTCTCACACAGGGGTTAGATCATGGCTACACCTTC. It is translated as CASSLTQGLDHGYTF. Drawing the rest from reference TRBV7-2 and TRBJ1-2, the complete variable domain is GAGVSQSPSNKVTEKGKDVELRCDPISGHTALYWYRQSLGQGLEFLIYFQGNSAPDKSGLPSDRFSAERTGGSVSTLTIQRTQQEDSAVYLCASSLTQGLDHGYTFGSGTRLTVV.